This entry lists 15 T cell receptor beta chains sequenced from one sample in a study of blood T cell repertoires in COVID-19. TCRdb keeps only in-frame clones here, not all; method: immunoSEQ multiplex PCR. The repertoire holds approximately 260,000 clones, with approximately 90% as singletons. The sequencing input was peripheral blood. The origin of the receptors is a man aged 55-75 years who had recovered from COVID-19.

The rearrangement joins TRBV6-5 to TRBJ2-7; TRBD2 is a possible D gene (7 bases). The CDR3 is 14 amino acids. V was shortened by 7 bases and J by 0 bases, with 13 bases between the two germline ends. Per the germline V gene, CDR1 is MNHEY and CDR2 is SVGAGI. DNA for the CDR3: TGTGCCAGCAAGGGGGGGTCGAGCTCCTACGAGCAGTACTTC. As protein: CASKGGSSSYEQYF.

The chain carries TRBV9 and TRBJ1-2; D is unclear. V was clipped by 6 bases and J by 5 bases, with 20 bases between them. Per the germline V gene, CDR1 is SGDLS and CDR2 is YYNGEE. The CDR3 loop spans 15 amino acids. The CDR3 sequence: CASTRTDPARYGYTF. The DNA of the CDR3 is TGTGCCAGCACCCGTACCGACCCAGCTAGGTATGGCTACACCTTC. Full variable domain (outside the CDR3, taken from reference TRBV9 and TRBJ1-2): DSGVTQTPKHLITATGQRVTLRCSPRSGDLSVYWYQQSLDQGLQFLIQYYNGEERAKGNILERFSAQQFPDLHSELNLSSLELGDSALYFCASTRTDPARYGYTFGSGTRLTVV.

The CDR3 sequence: CASSWTGNTEAFF. CDR3 DNA sequence: TGTGCCAGCAGTTGGACAGGGAATACTGAAGCTTTCTTT. The V gene is TRBV12-3 or TRBV12-4, the J gene TRBJ1-1, with 8 bases aligning to TRBD1. Unmatched junction bases numbered 3, after V lost 4 bases and J lost 5 bases. This CDR3 is built from 13 residues.

The rearrangement uses TRBV30 and TRBJ2-2; TRBD2 agrees at 7 bases. Unmatched junction bases numbered 19, after V lost 0 bases and J lost 3 bases. The CDR3 loop spans 20 amino acids. Per the germline V gene, CDR1 is GTSNPN and CDR2 is SVGIG (reference sequence). The CDR3 DNA reads TGTGCCTGGAGTGTACTGGGGGGGAATCTAGCCGGATGGGACACCGGGGAGCTGTTTTTT. Translated, it gives CAWSVLGGNLAGWDTGELFF. The full variable domain, with the rest looked up from reference TRBV30 and TRBJ2-2, is SQTIHQWPATLVQPVGSPLSLECTVEGTSNPNLYWYRQAAGRGLQLLFYSVGIGQISSEVPQNLSASRPQDRQFILSSKKLLLSDSGFYLCAWSVLGGNLAGWDTGELFFGEGSRLTVL.

CDR3 sequence reads: CASTLGLAGGLNTGELFF. CDR3 DNA: TGTGCCAGCACCCTGGGACTAGCGGGGGGCCTGAACACCGGGGAGCTGTTTTTT. J is TRBJ2-2 and V is TRBV27; TRBD2 matches 15 bases. Trimming cost V 7 bases and J 1 base; bases outside gene matches: 7. CDR3 length: 18 amino acids. Germline CDR1 is MNHEY and CDR2 is SMNVEV (reference sequence).

J is TRBJ2-3 and V is TRBV7-2, with D unclear. The germline V gene encodes CDR1 SGHTA and CDR2 FQGNSA. The V end was cut by 5 bases, the J end by 4 bases, with 13 bases between. This CDR3 contains 14 residues. This CDR3 reads CASSRLLGADTQYF. The DNA of the CDR3 is TGTGCCAGCAGCCGTCTCCTGGGCGCAGATACGCAGTATTTT.

The chain is built from TRBV5-4 and TRBJ2-2; 7 bases agree with TRBD1. CDR1 and CDR2 from the germline V gene are SGHNT and YYREEE (reference sequence). The CDR3 has 14 amino acids. Losses at the gene ends were 4 bases for V and 5 bases for J; bases not matched to a gene: 5. The chain's CDR3 is CASSLPGQTGELFF. Here the CDR3 DNA reads TGTGCCAGCAGCCTCCCGGGACAGACCGGGGAGCTGTTTTTT.

The rearrangement links TRBV9 to TRBJ2-6; 7 bases agree with TRBD1. The CDR3 sequence is 17 residues long. V lost 2 bases to trimming and J lost 0 bases; unmatched junction nucleotides: 5. CDR1 and CDR2 (germline): SGDLS, YYNGEE. DNA for the CDR3: TGTGCCAGCAGCGTTGGACAGGTTTACTCTGGGGCCAACGTCCTGACTTTC. Translation: CASSVGQVYSGANVLTF.

This chain connects TRBV19 to TRBJ1-1, with D perhaps matching TRBD1 (5 bases). The length of the CDR3 is 15 residues. The germline CDR1 and CDR2 sequences are LNHDA and SQIVND (reference sequence). V gave up 1 base and J gave up 6 bases, with 15 bases separating them. Here the CDR3 reads CASSIAPLGGAEAFF. CDR3 DNA sequence: TGTGCCAGTAGTATAGCCCCCCTGGGGGGGGCTGAAGCTTTCTTT.

The V call is TRBV3-1 (or the pseudogene TRBV3-2), the J call TRBJ2-3; no clear D. The V end was cut by 3 bases, the J end by 3 bases, with 7 bases between. The CDR3 contains 13 residues. Germline CDR1 is LGHDT and CDR2 is YNNKEL (reference sequence). Here the CDR3 DNA reads TGTGCCAGCAGCCACAGGTCAACAGATACGCAGTATTTT. Protein product: CASSHRSTDTQYF.

The V and J genes are TRBV30 and TRBJ2-7; D is undetermined. Per the germline V gene, CDR1 is GTSNPN and CDR2 is SVGIG (reference sequence). The V gene lost 0 bases and the J gene lost 3 bases, with 6 bases spanning the gap. The CDR3 has 12 residues. CDR3 region: CAWSVRGYEQYF. The CDR3 nucleotides read TGTGCCTGGAGTGTGCGAGGCTACGAGCAGTACTTC.

This clone appeared once. This chain links TRBV4-2 with TRBJ2-4; D unresolved. Trimming removed 0 bases at V and 11 bases at J, with 8 bases between. The CDR3 has 12 residues. Germline CDR1 LGHNA, CDR2 YNFKEQ. CDR3 in amino acids: CASSQDRVVQYF. CDR3 sequence (DNA): TGTGCCAGCAGCCAAGATCGGGTAGTTCAGTACTTC.

This chain links TRBV6-5 with TRBJ1-1; possible D gene TRBD1, 5 bases. This CDR3 spans 15 amino acids. Germline CDR1 MNHEY, CDR2 SVGAGI. V was clipped by 0 bases and J by 0 bases, with 8 bases between them. The CDR3 protein is CASSYSTALNTEAFF. The DNA for the CDR3 is TGTGCCAGCAGTTACTCGACAGCATTGAACACTGAAGCTTTCTTT.

This chain uses TRBV19 with TRBJ2-1; D ambiguous. From germline, CDR1 is LNHDA and CDR2 SQIVND (reference sequence). The CDR3 is 11 residues long. V gave up 6 bases and J gave up 5 bases, with 5 bases separating them. The CDR3 spells CASRSNNEQFF. The CDR3 nucleotides are TGTGCCAGTAGGTCTAACAATGAGCAGTTCTTC.

V gene TRBV7-8 combines with J gene TRBJ1-1; D perhaps matches TRBD1 (6 bases). V lost 3 bases, J lost 1 base, and 12 bases lay in between. Germline CDR1 reads SGHVS; CDR2 reads FQNEAQ. CDR3 length: 15 residues. In DNA form, the CDR3 reads TGTGCCAGCAGCTTTCAAACAGGGCAGAACACTGAAGCTTTCTTT. Translation: CASSFQTGQNTEAFF. The full variable domain, with the rest looked up from reference TRBV7-8 and TRBJ1-1, is GAGVSQSPRYKVAKRGQDVALRCDPISGHVSLFWYQQALGQGPEFLTYFQNEAQLDKSGLPSDRFFAERPEGSVSTLKIQRTQQEDSAVYLCASSFQTGQNTEAFFGQGTRLTVV.